This TCR beta chain came from a study of T cells in pancreatic ductal adenocarcinoma. Repertoires were generated with immunoSEQ multiplex PCR, while TCRdb's copy carries only in-frame clones and drops some. The table shows around 100,000 clones, with 90% to 95% occurring only once. Per germline, CDR1 MDHEN and CDR2 SYDVKM. The CDR3 covers 14 residues. Trimming stripped 7 bases from V and 0 bases from J, with 10 bases between. Surgery without prior neoadjuvant therapy was the treatment of the selected pancreatic ductal adenocarcinoma patients. The sample was PBMCs. The chain has TRBV28 and TRBJ2-1, with D tentatively TRBD1 (5 bases). The TCR sequence derives from a human donor with pancreatic ductal adenocarcinoma. The CDR3 DNA sequence: TGTGCCAGCAAGGGGCGGTCCTCCTACAATGAGCAGTTCTTC. Translation: CASKGRSSYNEQFF.